The T cell receptor beta chain described here comes from a study of T cells after yellow fever vaccination. The CDR3 covers 12 residues. TCRdb used MiXCR to reprocess the 5' RACE reads, holding one entry per CDR3 protein. The data hold over 250,000 distinct CDR3 sequences, with around 4.9% observed a single time. In its sample, this clonotype was seen a few times. The junction and the germline gene differ at one end; a read error may be behind it. This chain links TRBV12-3 or TRBV12-4 with TRBJ1-2, with a weak D call TRBD1 (5 bases). This TCR came from a man aged 18 to 35 who received the YFV17D yellow fever vaccine. Specimen: CD4+ T cells sorted from PBMCs, collected on the day of the yellow fever booster vaccination. This CDR3 reads CASSLRDRFLGF. The DNA of the CDR3 is TGTGCCAGCAGTCTCCGGGACCGCTTCTTGGGCTTC.